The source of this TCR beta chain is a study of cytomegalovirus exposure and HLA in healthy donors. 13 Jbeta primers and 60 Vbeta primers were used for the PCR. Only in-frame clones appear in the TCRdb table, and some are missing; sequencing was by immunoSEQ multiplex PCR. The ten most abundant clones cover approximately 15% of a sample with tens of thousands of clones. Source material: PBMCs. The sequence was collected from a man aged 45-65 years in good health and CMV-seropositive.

The CDR3 region is CASSFCRGNGNQPQHF. The CDR3 nucleotides are TGTGCCAGCAGCTTTTGTCGTGGCAATGGCAATCAGCCCCAGCATTTT. J is TRBJ1-5 and V is TRBV7-4; D gene uncertain. V lost 3 bases and J 2 bases, leaving 14 bases between the germline ends. CDR3 length: 16 amino acids. Germline values: CDR1 SGHVT, CDR2 SQSDAQ.